This T cell receptor beta chain emerged from a study of PD-1 blockade in classical Hodgkin lymphoma. Study outcomes and limitations: TCR diversity rose significantly by C4D1 in CD4+ but not CD8+ cells.

This CDR3 has 16 amino acids. CDR1 MNHEY and CDR2 SMNVEV come from the germline V gene (reference sequence). Trimming cost V 5 bases and J 1 base, with 14 bases left between them. Relapse after autologous stem cell transplantation occurred in every patient, and brentuximab vedotin exposure varied. Researchers pulled CD8+ T cells out of thawed PBMCs using magnetic negative selection. Points on this clone: Its antigen is undetermined.

TCRdb keeps only in-frame clones here, not all; method: immunoSEQ multiplex PCR. The data contain 6,500 to 10,000 clones, 86% of them singletons. The gene calls are TRBV27 and TRBJ2-2, with D tentatively TRBD2 (5 bases). The receptor comes from a human donor with classical Hodgkin lymphoma. The specimen was CD8+ T cells from blood, collected at baseline. The DNA for the CDR3 is TGTGCCAGCAGTCCATCGGACTGGTGGAACACCGGGGAGCTGTTTTTT. It codes for CASSPSDWWNTGELFF.